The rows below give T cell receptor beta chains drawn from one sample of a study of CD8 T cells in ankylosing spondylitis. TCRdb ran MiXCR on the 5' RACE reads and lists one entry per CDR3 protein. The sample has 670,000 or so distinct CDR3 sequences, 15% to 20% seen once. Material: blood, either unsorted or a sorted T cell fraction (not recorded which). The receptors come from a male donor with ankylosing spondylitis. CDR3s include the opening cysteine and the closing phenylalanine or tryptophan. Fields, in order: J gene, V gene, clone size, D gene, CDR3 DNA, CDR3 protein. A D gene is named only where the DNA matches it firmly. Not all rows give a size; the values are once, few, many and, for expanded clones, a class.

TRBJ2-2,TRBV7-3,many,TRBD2,TGTGCCAGCAGCCCCCGACTAGCGGGTACCGGGGAGCTGTTTTTT,CASSPRLAGTGELFF
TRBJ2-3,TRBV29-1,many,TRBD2,TGCAGCGTCAACGGGGAGCAGCGGGGGAATACAGATACGCAGTATTTT,CSVNGEQRGNTDTQYF
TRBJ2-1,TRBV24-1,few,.,TGTGCCACCAGGGGAAAGAAGGGGGACAATGAGCAGTTCTTC,CATRGKKGDNEQFF
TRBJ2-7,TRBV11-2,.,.,TGTGCCAGCAGCCCGCGTTCTCGGGGAGATTACGAGCAGTACTTC,CASSPRSRGDYEQYF
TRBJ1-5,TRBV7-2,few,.,TGTGCCAGCAGCTTAGGCGGGCAGGTGAATCAGCCCCAGCATTTT,CASSLGGQVNQPQHF
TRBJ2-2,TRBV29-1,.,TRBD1,TGCAGCGTTACCGGGACAGGGGTCACCGGGGAGCTGTTTTTT,CSVTGTGVTGELFF
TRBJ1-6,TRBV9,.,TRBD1,TGTGCCAGCAGCGCCACCTCGACAGGGGACGCACCCCTCCACTTT,CASSATSTGDAPLHF
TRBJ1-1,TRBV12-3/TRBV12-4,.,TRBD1,TGTGCCAGCAGTTGGGGACAGGTCTTGGTGGAAGCTTTCTTT,CASSWGQVLVEAFF
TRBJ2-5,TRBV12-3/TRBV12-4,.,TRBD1,TGTGCCAGCAGATCCGGGACAGAGAACATACAAGAGACCCAGTACTTC,CASRSGTENIQETQYF
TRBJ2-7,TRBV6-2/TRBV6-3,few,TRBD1,TGTGCCAGCAGTTACGGGGACAGGGCAGGGTACGAGCAGTACTTC,CASSYGDRAGYEQYF
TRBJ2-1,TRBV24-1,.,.,TGTGCCACCAGTGATTTGCCGGCCGGTGAGCAGTTCTTC,CATSDLPAGEQFF
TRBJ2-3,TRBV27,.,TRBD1,TGTGCCAGCAGGAGGGGGCGCGATGTTTGGGGCACAGATACGCAGTATTTT,CASRRGRDVWGTDTQYF
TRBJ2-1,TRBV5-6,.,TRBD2,TGTGCCAGCAGCTTTGCCAGCGGGAGGACCCTCGACAATGAGCAGTTCTTC,CASSFASGRTLDNEQFF
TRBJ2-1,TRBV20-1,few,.,TGCAGTGCTAGAGGGCGGATCGGGAGCTCCTACAATGAGCAGTTCTTC,CSARGRIGSSYNEQFF
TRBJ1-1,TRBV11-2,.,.,TGTGCCAGCAGCCCAACAACTGCAGTCCGGCCTTTCTTT,CASSPTTAVRPFF
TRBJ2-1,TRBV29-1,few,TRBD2,TGCAGCGTCACCGTGGGACTAGCGATATTCTTC,CSVTVGLAIFF
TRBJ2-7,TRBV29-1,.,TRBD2,TGCAGCGTTCGACTAGCGACCCACTACGAGCAGTACTTC,CSVRLATHYEQYF
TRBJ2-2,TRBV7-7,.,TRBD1,TGTGCCAGCAGCCAAAACGGACAGGGGGGTACCGGGGAGCTGTTTTTT,CASSQNGQGGTGELFF
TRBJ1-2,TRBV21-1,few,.,TGTGCCAGCAGCAAAGAGGGCAGACACCTAGCTAACTATGGCTACACCTTC,CASSKEGRHLANYGYTF
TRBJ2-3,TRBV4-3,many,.,TGCGCCAGCAGCCTTGGAGGCATTGCAGATACGCAGTATTTT,CASSLGGIADTQYF
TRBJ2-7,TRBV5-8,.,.,TGTGCCAGCAGCTTGGTTGGGGACACCCACTCCTACGAGCAGTACTTC,CASSLVGDTHSYEQYF
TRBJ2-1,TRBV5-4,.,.,TGTGCCAGCACCAACGAGGAGCTGGGGAATGAGCAGTTCTTC,CASTNEELGNEQFF
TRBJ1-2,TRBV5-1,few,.,TGCGCCAGCAGCTTGGAGGGCAGGGTGGATCTTAACTATGGCTACACCTTC,CASSLEGRVDLNYGYTF